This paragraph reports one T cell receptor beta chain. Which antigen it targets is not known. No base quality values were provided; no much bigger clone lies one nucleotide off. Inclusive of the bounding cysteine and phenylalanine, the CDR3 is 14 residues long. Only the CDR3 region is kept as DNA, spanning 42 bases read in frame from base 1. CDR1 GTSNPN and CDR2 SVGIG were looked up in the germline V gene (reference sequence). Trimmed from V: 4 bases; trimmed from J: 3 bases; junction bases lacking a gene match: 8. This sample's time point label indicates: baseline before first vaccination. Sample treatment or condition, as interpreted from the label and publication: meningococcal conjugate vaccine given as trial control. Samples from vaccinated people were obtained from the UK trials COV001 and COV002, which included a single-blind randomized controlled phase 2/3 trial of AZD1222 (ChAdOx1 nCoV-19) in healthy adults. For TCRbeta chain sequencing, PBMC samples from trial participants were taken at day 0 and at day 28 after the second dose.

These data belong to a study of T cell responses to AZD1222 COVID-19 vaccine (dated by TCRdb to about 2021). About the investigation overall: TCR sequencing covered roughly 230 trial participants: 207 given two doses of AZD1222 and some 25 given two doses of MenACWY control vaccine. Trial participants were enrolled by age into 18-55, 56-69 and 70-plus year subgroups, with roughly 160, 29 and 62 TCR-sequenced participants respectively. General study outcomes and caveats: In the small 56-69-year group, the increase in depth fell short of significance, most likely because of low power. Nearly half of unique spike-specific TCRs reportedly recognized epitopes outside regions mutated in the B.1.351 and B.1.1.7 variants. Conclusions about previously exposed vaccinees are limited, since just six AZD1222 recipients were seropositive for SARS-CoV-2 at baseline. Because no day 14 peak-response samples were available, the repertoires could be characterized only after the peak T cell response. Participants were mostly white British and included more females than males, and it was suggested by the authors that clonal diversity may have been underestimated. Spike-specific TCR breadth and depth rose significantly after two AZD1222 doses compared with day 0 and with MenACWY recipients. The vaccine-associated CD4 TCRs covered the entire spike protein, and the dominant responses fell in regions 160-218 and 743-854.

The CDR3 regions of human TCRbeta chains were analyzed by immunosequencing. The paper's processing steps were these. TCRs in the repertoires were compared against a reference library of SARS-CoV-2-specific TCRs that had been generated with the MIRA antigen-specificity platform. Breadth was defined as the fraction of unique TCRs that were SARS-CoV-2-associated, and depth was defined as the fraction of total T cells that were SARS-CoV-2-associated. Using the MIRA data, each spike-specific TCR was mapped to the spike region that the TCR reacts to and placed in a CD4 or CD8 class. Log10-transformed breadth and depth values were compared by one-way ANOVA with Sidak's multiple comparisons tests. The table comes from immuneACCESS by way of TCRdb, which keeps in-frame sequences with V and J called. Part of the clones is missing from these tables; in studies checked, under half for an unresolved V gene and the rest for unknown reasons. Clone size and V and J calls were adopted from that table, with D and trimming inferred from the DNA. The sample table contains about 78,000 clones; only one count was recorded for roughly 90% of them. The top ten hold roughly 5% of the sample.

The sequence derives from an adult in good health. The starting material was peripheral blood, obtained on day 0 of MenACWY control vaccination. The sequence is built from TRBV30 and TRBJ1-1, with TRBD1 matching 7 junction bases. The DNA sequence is TGTGCCTGGAAGAGACGACAGGGAGACACTGAAGCTTTCTTT. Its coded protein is CAWKRRQGDTEAFF.